This entry lists 14 T cell receptor beta chains sequenced from one sample in a study of control samples from healthy donors and cancer patients. The table came from immunoSEQ multiplex PCR; TCRdb's copy has only in-frame clones and leaves some out. Of about 100,000 clones detected, around 89% appear once; the ten largest clones hold approximately 8.4%. Sequencing was done on a sample of blood. The origin of the receptors is a young man in good health.

The chain couples TRBV11-2 to TRBJ2-5, with D uncertain. The CDR3 loop spans 14 amino acids. Trimming cost V 1 base and J 1 base, with 7 bases left between them. Per germline, CDR1 SGHAT and CDR2 FQNNGV. The CDR3 nucleotides read TGTGCCAGCAGCTTAGGACTCCCCCAAGAGACCCAGTACTTC. This codes for CASSLGLPQETQYF.

The chain couples TRBV5-4 to TRBJ2-7, with D possibly being TRBD2 (5 bases). V was trimmed by 1 base and J by 3 bases, leaving 11 bases between them. CDR3 length: 14 amino acids. Germline values: CDR1 SGHNT, CDR2 YYREEE (reference sequence). CDR3 residues: CASSLTSGHYEQYF. CDR3 sequence (DNA): TGTGCCAGCAGCTTGACCAGCGGCCACTACGAGCAGTACTTC.

The table lists this clone with many counts. This chain links TRBV5-8 with TRBJ2-5; TRBD1 matches 11 bases. CDR1 SGHTS and CDR2 YDEGEE come from the germline V gene. The CDR3 covers 15 residues. The ends lost 7 bases at V and 4 bases at J; junction bases unmatched: 9. The CDR3 loop reads CASSYLDRGRETQYF. The CDR3 region has the DNA TGTGCCAGCTCGTACTTGGACAGGGGGCGAGAGACCCAGTACTTC.

The chain links TRBV6-6 to TRBJ1-1; 8 positions agree with TRBD1. Germline V gene lookup returns CDR1 MNHNY and CDR2 SVGAGI (reference sequence). The CDR3 loop spans 14 amino acids. V lost 7 bases to trimming and J lost 5 bases; unmatched junction nucleotides: 9. The CDR3: CASTQGAEVTEAFF. The CDR3 coding sequence is TGTGCCAGCACCCAGGGGGCGGAGGTAACTGAAGCTTTCTTT.

This clone showed up just once. The chain has TRBV3-1 (or the pseudogene TRBV3-2) and TRBJ2-4; possible D gene TRBD2, 7 bases. CDR1 is LGHDT, CDR2 YNNKEL, per germline (reference sequence). The CDR3 totals 15 residues. V dropped 6 bases and J dropped 9 bases, with 21 bases sitting between them. CDR3: CASRGAGAGDGIQYF. For the CDR3, the DNA is TGTGCCAGCAGAGGAGCAGGGGCGGGGGACGGCATTCAGTACTTC.

V usage is TRBV28 and J usage is TRBJ2-3, with TRBD2 matching 9 bases. The CDR3 runs to 14 residues. V lost 6 bases and J lost 3; bases outside the gene matches: 4. The germline gives CDR1 MDHEN, CDR2 SYDVKM. CDR3 residues: CASRLGLATDTQYF. DNA of the CDR3: TGTGCCAGCAGGTTGGGACTAGCTACAGATACGCAGTATTTT.

This clone has a handful of counts. This chain connects TRBV4-3 to TRBJ1-3, with D uncertain. CDR1 is LGHNA, CDR2 YSLEER, per germline. This CDR3 has 12 residues. V was shortened by 3 bases and J by 8 bases, with 8 bases between the two germline ends. CDR3 amino acids: CASSHSPDTIYF. The CDR3 DNA is TGCGCCAGCAGCCATAGTCCGGACACCATATATTTT.

V and J are TRBV10-1 and TRBJ1-1; maybe TRBD1 (5 bases). The CDR3 loop spans 11 amino acids. Looked up from germline, CDR1 is WNHNN and CDR2 is SYGVQD (reference sequence). V was clipped by 9 bases and J by 1 base, with 6 bases between them. This chain's CDR3 is CARGQNTEAFF. The CDR3 coding sequence is TGCGCCAGAGGACAGAACACTGAAGCTTTCTTT.

V gene TRBV30 combines with J gene TRBJ2-1; possibly TRBD2 for D (7 bases). The germline gives CDR1 GTSNPN, CDR2 SVGIG (reference sequence). The CDR3 loop spans 15 amino acids. Trimming took off 2 bases at V and 5 bases at J, with 16 bases between the two ends. The CDR3 bases are TGTGCCTGGAGTAGGAAGGGGGAGGGAAACAATGAGCAGTTCTTC. Amino acids: CAWSRKGEGNNEQFF.

The chain couples TRBV2 to TRBJ1-4; the match to TRBD1 covers 7 bases. The CDR3 sequence is 14 residues long. Trimming at V came to 7 bases and at J to 4 bases, leaving 6 bases not matched to a gene. Germline V lookup: CDR1 SNHLY, CDR2 FYNNEI. CDR3 loop: CASTGGLGNEKLFF. In DNA, the CDR3 is TGTGCCAGCACAGGGGGGCTCGGTAATGAAAAACTGTTTTTT.

This clone was observed a single time. This chain connects TRBV5-1 to TRBJ1-6; D unresolved. V lost 4 bases, J lost 6 bases, and 11 bases lay in between. Per germline, CDR1 SGHRS and CDR2 YFSETQ. This CDR3 has 14 residues. The CDR3 region has the DNA TGCGCCAGCAGCCTCGACCCTGCTAATTCACCCCTCCACTTT. This gives the protein CASSLDPANSPLHF.

The table lists this clone with a count of one. The V call is TRBV6-4, the J call TRBJ1-5; unclear D gene. Trimming took off 8 bases at V and 1 base at J, with 12 bases between the two ends. Germline-derived CDR1 and CDR2 are MRHNA and SNTAGT. This CDR3 comprises 14 residues. CDR3 DNA: TGTGCCAGCTCCCTCAGCTCGAGCAATCAGCCCCAGCATTTT. Protein sequence: CASSLSSSNQPQHF.

The chain has TRBV27 and TRBJ1-5; no clear D gene. The CDR3 is made up of 13 amino acids. The germline V and J ends were trimmed by 7 bases and 5 bases, with 12 bases remaining between them. CDR1 is MNHEY and CDR2 is SMNVEV in the germline V gene (reference sequence). The CDR3, as DNA: TGTGCCAGCACCACCGGCCGGGATCAGCCCCAGCATTTT. Translation gives CASTTGRDQPQHF.

V and J are TRBV30 and TRBJ1-5; D ambiguous. The CDR3 runs 13 residues. The germline V gene encodes CDR1 GTSNPN and CDR2 SVGIG (reference sequence). V lost 3 bases, J lost 0 bases, and 6 bases lay in between. The CDR3 region has the DNA TGTGCCTGGAGCGAAAATAGCAATCAGCCCCAGCATTTT. This codes for CAWSENSNQPQHF.